The 21 T cell receptor beta chains below come from one sample, sequenced in a study of shared clonotypes between healthy human individuals. Produced via immunoSEQ multiplex PCR; TCRdb's table is partial and in-frame only. The table has roughly 1,500,000 clones, roughly 98.5% seen once. The sequenced sample consisted of naive CD4+ T cells sorted from blood. Subset here: CD45RA+ positively selected. The receptors originated from a man aged 25-40 years in good health.

Comments on this clone: The germline gene is not matched at one end of the junction; a read error may be the cause. This rearrangement joins TRBV28 to TRBJ2-7, with D maybe TRBD2 (5 bases). Germline V gene sequence: CDR1 MDHEN, CDR2 SYDVKM. This CDR3 is 12 amino acids long. CDR3 bases: TGTGCCAGCAGTTTGTTAAGGACTGCGTGGGACTTC. It encodes CASSLLRTAWDF. The variable domain in full, with the rest retrieved from reference TRBV28 and TRBJ2-7, is DVKVTQSSRYLVKRTGEKVFLECVQDMDHENMFWYRQDPGLGLRLIYFSYDVKMKEKGDIPEGYSVSREKKERFSLILESASTNQTSMYLCASSLLRTAWDFGPGTRLTVT.

This clone came up once. The rearrangement joins TRBV19 to TRBJ2-1, with D maybe TRBD1 (6 bases). CDR1 is LNHDA, CDR2 SQIVND, per germline (reference sequence). The CDR3 extends over 15 amino acids. V dropped 4 bases and J dropped 6 bases, with 16 bases sitting between them. CDR3 loop: CASSTTGTPFNEQFF. The CDR3 DNA follows: TGTGCCAGTAGTACAACCGGGACACCCTTCAATGAGCAGTTCTTC.

The V and J genes are TRBV6-1 and TRBJ2-5; D is unclear. Germline loops: CDR1 MNHNS, CDR2 SASEGT. The CDR3 is 14 residues long. V was pared by 3 bases and J by 5 bases, with 13 bases between. This CDR3 reads CASSDFRAVETQYF. The CDR3 coding sequence is TGTGCCAGCAGTGATTTTAGGGCGGTGGAGACCCAGTACTTC.

V and J are TRBV6-1 and TRBJ2-2; possible D gene TRBD1, 5 bases. The CDR3 is 14 amino acids. Germline CDR1 is MNHNS and CDR2 is SASEGT. V lost 4 bases, J lost 5 bases, and 11 bases lay in between. The CDR3 region has the DNA TGTGCCAGCAGTGGCTCAGGGTCGACCGGGGAGCTGTTTTTT. Protein: CASSGSGSTGELFF.

Here the CDR3 DNA reads TGTGCCAGCAGTACAGGGGGCTTCTACGAGCAGTACTTC. Translated: CASSTGGFYEQYF. The genes are TRBV6-1 and TRBJ2-7; 9 nucleotides agree with TRBD1. Trimming cost V 5 bases and J 3 bases; bases outside gene matches: 2. Germline CDR1 and CDR2: MNHNS and SASEGT. This CDR3 has 13 amino acids.

The chain has TRBV11-3 and TRBJ2-1; D possibly corresponds to TRBD1 (5 bases). This CDR3 is 12 amino acids long. Germline CDR1 reads SGHNT; CDR2 reads YENEEA. The V gene lost 8 bases and the J gene lost 4 bases, with 9 bases spanning the gap. This CDR3 is CASLQEYNEQFF. CDR3 DNA: TGTGCCAGCTTACAGGAATACAATGAGCAGTTCTTC.

The CDR3 bases are TGCAGCGTTGGTGGACAGGGCAGTGTCACCGGGGAGCTGTTTTTT. Residues: CSVGGQGSVTGELFF. The chain is built from TRBV29-1 and TRBJ2-2; 8 bases line up with TRBD1. The length of the CDR3 is 15 residues. The germline V gene has CDR1 SQVTM and CDR2 ANQGSEA. The trim removed 4 bases at V and 4 bases at J, leaving 8 bases unmatched.

This chain joins TRBV15 and TRBJ1-1; maybe TRBD1 (5 bases). Germline CDR1 reads LNHNV; CDR2 reads YYDKDF (reference sequence). The CDR3 sequence is 15 residues long. The V gene lost 3 bases and the J gene lost 3 bases, with 14 bases spanning the gap. This CDR3 is CATSRVGPADTEAFF. The CDR3, as DNA: TGTGCCACCAGCAGGGTGGGGCCCGCTGACACTGAAGCTTTCTTT.

The rearrangement uses TRBV18 and TRBJ1-4; D is uncertain. CDR1 and CDR2 from the germline V gene are KGHSH and LQKENI. CDR3 size: 15 residues. Trimming took 1 base from V and 4 from J, leaving 10 bases between them. The CDR3 loop is CASSPRAVDNEKLFF. Written as DNA, the CDR3 is TGTGCCAGCTCACCACGCGCAGTGGATAATGAAAAACTGTTTTTT.

V usage is TRBV9 and J usage is TRBJ1-1; D gene ambiguous. The CDR3 is 14 amino acids. V shed 0 bases and J shed 5 bases, with 11 bases lying between them. From germline, CDR1 is SGDLS and CDR2 YYNGEE. CDR3 region: CASSVAGSGTEAFF. The CDR3 DNA sequence: TGTGCCAGCAGCGTAGCTGGGAGCGGAACTGAAGCTTTCTTT.

The table lists this clone with a count of one. V is TRBV7-9 and J is TRBJ2-7; D is uncertain. Trimming removed 1 base from V and 5 bases from J, with 12 bases in between. The CDR3 runs to 14 residues. The germline V gene encodes CDR1 SEHNR and CDR2 FQNEAQ (reference sequence). CDR3 region: CASSLGVRRDEQYF. The DNA of the CDR3 is TGTGCCAGCAGCTTAGGGGTCCGGCGCGACGAGCAGTACTTC.

This clone was found once. V gene TRBV11-2 combines with J gene TRBJ2-7; TRBD2 might be the D (6 bases). CDR1 is SGHAT and CDR2 is FQNNGV in the germline V gene. The CDR3 sequence is 18 residues long. Trimming removed 1 base from V and 0 bases from J, with 19 bases in between. CDR3 sequence reads: CASSLAGVWGPSSYEQYF. The CDR3 coding sequence is TGTGCCAGCAGCTTAGCGGGGGTTTGGGGCCCCAGCTCCTACGAGCAGTACTTC.

The genes are TRBV9 and TRBJ2-7, with a tentative D call TRBD1 (5 bases). V was shortened by 0 bases and J by 6 bases, with 10 bases between the two germline ends. Germline CDR1 SGDLS, CDR2 YYNGEE. The length of the CDR3 is 13 residues. The CDR3 protein is CASSVAQGSEQYF. CDR3 bases: TGTGCCAGCAGCGTAGCTCAGGGTTCCGAGCAGTACTTC.

Of note for this clone: At the DNA level, this CDR3 is encoded by other sequences in the same sample as well. The genes are TRBV29-1 and TRBJ2-1; D unclear. Trimming removed 0 bases at V and 3 bases at J, with 3 bases between. CDR1 and CDR2 from the germline V gene are SQVTM and ANQGSEA. The CDR3 covers 12 residues. In nucleotides, the CDR3 is TGCAGCGTTGAAGACGGCTACAATGAGCAGTTCTTC. Translation: CSVEDGYNEQFF.

The chain is built from TRBV6-1 and TRBJ1-4; TRBD1 aligns across 7 bases. The CDR3 has 15 amino acids. In germline, CDR1 is MNHNS, CDR2 SASEGT. J was trimmed by 2 bases and V by 4 bases; bases with no gene match: 4. The CDR3 nucleotides are TGTGCCAGCAGTGTGTTGACAGGGACTAATGAAAAACTGTTTTTT. The encoded protein is CASSVLTGTNEKLFF.

The V and J genes are TRBV6-1 and TRBJ2-6; TRBD1 agrees at 7 bases. Germline V gene sequence: CDR1 MNHNS, CDR2 SASEGT. Germline trimming cut 3 bases from V and 1 base from J; bases unmatched to any gene: 6. The CDR3 has 17 residues. This CDR3 is CASSEGKQGSGANVLTF. The CDR3 DNA sequence: TGTGCCAGCAGTGAGGGGAAACAGGGGTCTGGGGCCAACGTCCTGACTTTC.

As regards this clone: Different DNA sequences within this sample yield the same CDR3. The chain links TRBV30 to TRBJ2-5; D unresolved. Germline loops: CDR1 GTSNPN, CDR2 SVGIG (reference sequence). Trimming stripped 5 bases from V and 2 bases from J, with 9 bases between. The CDR3 has 12 amino acids. The DNA of the CDR3 is TGTGCCTGGTCAGGTGGACAAGAGACCCAGTACTTC. This gives the protein CAWSGGQETQYF.

This clone was observed once. This chain joins TRBV19 and TRBJ2-1, with TRBD2 matching over 11 bases. The germline gives CDR1 LNHDA, CDR2 SQIVND (reference sequence). This CDR3 has 16 amino acids. Trimming removed 4 bases from V and 9 bases from J; junction bases left unmatched: 11. The CDR3 is CASSTLAGGVSSEQFF. The CDR3 coding sequence is TGTGCCAGTAGTACCCTAGCGGGAGGAGTTTCGAGTGAGCAGTTCTTC.

The CDR3 reads CAIGGSRGSEGEQFF. The CDR3 region has the DNA TGTGCCATCGGTGGGTCCCGTGGTAGCGAGGGTGAGCAGTTCTTC. The chain couples TRBV5-4 to TRBJ2-1, with D possibly being TRBD2 (5 bases). The germline V and J ends were trimmed by 9 bases and 9 bases, with 25 bases remaining between them. There are 15 residues in the CDR3. CDR1 is SGHNT, CDR2 YYREEE, per germline (reference sequence). Based on the CDR3 plus reference TRBV5-4 and TRBJ2-1, the full variable domain is ETGVTQSPTHLIKTRGQQVTLRCSSQSGHNTVSWYQQALGQGPQFIFQYYREEENGRGNFPPRFSGLQFPNYSSELNVNALELDDSALYLCAIGGSRGSEGEQFFGPGTRLTVL.

The CDR3 sequence: CASSRTSERYEQYF. CDR3 nucleotide sequence: TGTGCCAGTAGCCGGACTAGCGAGCGCTACGAGCAGTACTTC. The chain has TRBV19 and TRBJ2-7, with 9 positions matching TRBD2. V gave up 6 bases and J gave up 3 bases; unmatched junction bases: 6. Per germline, CDR1 LNHDA and CDR2 SQIVND (reference sequence). The CDR3 spans 14 residues.

The genes are TRBV6-4 and TRBJ2-1; the match to TRBD2 covers 8 bases. CDR3 length equals 14 residues. V dropped 0 bases and J dropped 10; count of bases not matched to a gene: 5. Germline lookup yields CDR1 MRHNA and CDR2 SNTAGT. CDR3 nucleotide sequence: TGTGCCAGCAGTGACTCGGGGACTAGGGGCGAGCAGTTCTTC. It specifies CASSDSGTRGEQFF.